A single sample gave rise to the 7 T cell receptor beta chains below, sequenced in a study of cytomegalovirus exposure and HLA in healthy donors. PCR used 60 Vbeta primers and 13 Jbeta primers. Clones were read by immunoSEQ multiplex PCR, and TCRdb kept only the in-frame ones, dropping some. The sample lists 90,000 to 150,000 clones; 78% were seen once. Sequenced input: PBMCs. The source is a woman between 25 and 40 years old in good health and CMV-seropositive.

The chain recombines TRBV5-4 with TRBJ2-7; D unresolved. The CDR3 contains 13 residues. The V and J ends lost 2 bases and 4 bases respectively, with 10 bases between them. Germline values: CDR1 SGHNT, CDR2 YYREEE (reference sequence). CDR3 coding DNA: TGTGCCAGCAGCTTAAGGAGTGGGTACGAGCAGTACTTC. This gives the protein CASSLRSGYEQYF.

This clone was counted once. The chain is built from TRBV10-1 and TRBJ1-3; D unclear. The germline V and J ends were trimmed by 4 bases and 2 bases, with 9 bases remaining between them. CDR1 and CDR2 (germline): WNHNN, SYGVQD (reference sequence). This CDR3 region has 14 residues. CDR3 amino acids: CASSGIHAGNTIYF. CDR3 nucleotides: TGCGCCAGCAGTGGTATACACGCTGGAAACACCATATATTTT.

The V call is TRBV9, the J call TRBJ1-2, with TRBD1 matching over 9 bases. CDR1 and CDR2 (germline): SGDLS, YYNGEE. With 4 bases clipped from V and 8 bases from J, the junction kept 15 bases outside the gene matches. The CDR3 spans 16 residues. The CDR3 loop reads CASSPRATGGSGGYTF. In DNA form, the CDR3 reads TGTGCCAGCAGCCCCCGAGCGACAGGGGGGTCTGGGGGCTACACCTTC.

By sample fraction, this clone is medium-sized. V gene TRBV7-9 combines with J gene TRBJ1-1; D is ambiguous. CDR1 SEHNR and CDR2 FQNEAQ come from the germline V gene (reference sequence). The CDR3 covers 14 residues. V gave up 9 bases and J gave up 1 base, with 15 bases separating them. The CDR3 DNA reads as TGTGCCAGGGTAGGAGGCGGTTGGAACACTGAAGCTTTCTTT. Its protein product is CARVGGGWNTEAFF. The full variable domain, rest sourced from reference TRBV7-9 and TRBJ1-1, is DTGVSQNPRHKITKRGQNVTFRCDPISEHNRLYWYRQTLGQGPEFLTYFQNEAQLEKSRLLSDRFSAERPKGSFSTLEIQRTEQGDSAMYLCARVGGGWNTEAFFGQGTRLTVV.

The genes are TRBV4-1 and TRBJ1-3; 7 nucleotides line up with TRBD1. Trimming at V came to 1 base and at J to 3 bases, leaving 9 bases not matched to a gene. There are 17 residues in the CDR3. The germline V gene encodes CDR1 MGHRA and CDR2 YSYEKL. The CDR3 coding sequence is TGCGCCAGCAGCCAAGCAATACAGGGGCCTAGTGGAAACACCATATATTTT. It translates to CASSQAIQGPSGNTIYF.

This clone was observed a single time. The rearrangement uses TRBV2 and TRBJ2-5; a weak D match, TRBD1 (5 bases). The J call may be in error: the DNA end matches TRBJ2-7 better. The CDR3 covers 13 residues. The germline V gene has CDR1 SNHLY and CDR2 FYNNEI. For the CDR3, the DNA is TGTGCCAGCAGTCCGGACACCTTCTACGAGCAGTACTTC. It specifies CASSPDTFYEQYF.

V and J are TRBV2 and TRBJ2-5; weak D call: TRBD2 (5 bases). The V gene lost 7 bases and the J gene lost 3 bases, with 12 bases spanning the gap. The CDR3 spans 13 residues. Germline V gene data show CDR1 as SNHLY and CDR2 as FYNNEI. CDR3 region: CASMEIGEETQYF. The CDR3 nucleotides are TGTGCCAGCATGGAAATCGGGGAAGAGACCCAGTACTTC.